This T cell receptor beta chain was retrieved from a study of blood T cells in healthy people across ages. Findings and caveats of the study: Naive CD4+ cell counts and diversity both ran higher in long-lived than in aged donors. Naive T cell percentage strongly correlated with TCR beta diversity.

Primers used in a second PCR of about 7 to 11 cycles were a sample-barcoded 5' primer and a J-beta primer mix. TCRdb reanalysed the 5' RACE reads using MiXCR and keeps one entry per CDR3 protein. In the table there are hundreds of thousands of distinct CDR3 sequences, roughly 50% of which are singletons. This clonotype was seen just once. Its cognate antigen is unknown. At one of its ends the junction is not consistent with the germline gene, which may arise from a read error. Sequencing used blood. This receptor was taken from an older woman in good health.

CDR3 in DNA: TGTGTCAGCAGTTTGGAGAATGAGCAGTTCTTC. It yields the protein CVSSLENEQFF. This sequence joins TRBV12-3 or TRBV12-4 and TRBJ2-1; no reliable D call. This CDR3 region has 11 residues.